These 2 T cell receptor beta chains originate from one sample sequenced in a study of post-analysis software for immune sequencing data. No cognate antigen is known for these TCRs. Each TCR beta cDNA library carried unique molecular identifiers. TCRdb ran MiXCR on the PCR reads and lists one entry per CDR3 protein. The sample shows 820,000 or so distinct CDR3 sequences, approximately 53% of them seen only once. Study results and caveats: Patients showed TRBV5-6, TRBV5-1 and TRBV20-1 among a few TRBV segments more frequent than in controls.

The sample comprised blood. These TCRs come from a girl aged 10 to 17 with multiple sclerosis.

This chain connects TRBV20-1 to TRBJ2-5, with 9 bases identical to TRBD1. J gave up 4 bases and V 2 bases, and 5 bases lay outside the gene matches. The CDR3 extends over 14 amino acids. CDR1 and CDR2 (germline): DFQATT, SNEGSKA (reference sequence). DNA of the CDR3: TGCAGTGCTAGAAGGACAGGGGCGGGAGAGACCCAGTACTTC. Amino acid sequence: CSARRTGAGETQYF.

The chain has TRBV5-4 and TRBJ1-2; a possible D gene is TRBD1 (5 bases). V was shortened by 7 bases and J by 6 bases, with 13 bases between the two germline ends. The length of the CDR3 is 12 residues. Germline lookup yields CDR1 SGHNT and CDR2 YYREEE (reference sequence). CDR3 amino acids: CASERRGDGYTF. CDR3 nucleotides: TGTGCCAGCGAGAGACGGGGGGATGGCTACACCTTC.